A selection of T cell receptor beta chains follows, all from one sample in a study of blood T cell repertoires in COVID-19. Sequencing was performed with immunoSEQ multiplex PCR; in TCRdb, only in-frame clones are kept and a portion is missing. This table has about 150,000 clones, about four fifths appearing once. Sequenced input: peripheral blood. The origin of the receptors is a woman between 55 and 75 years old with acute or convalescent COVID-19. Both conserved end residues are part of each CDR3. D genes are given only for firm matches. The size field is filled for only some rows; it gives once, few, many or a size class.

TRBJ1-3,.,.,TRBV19,TGTGCCACTCGCGGAGGCTCTGGAAACACCATATATTTT,CATRGGSGNTIYF
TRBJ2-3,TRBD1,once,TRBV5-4,TGTGCCAGCAGCTCCGGGGGACAGGCTAGCACAGATACGCAGTATTTT,CASSSGGQASTDTQYF
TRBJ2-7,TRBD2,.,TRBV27,TGTGCCAGCAGTGCGGGGGGGCCCTACGAGCAGTACTTC,CASSAGGPYEQYF
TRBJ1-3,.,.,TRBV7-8,TGTGCCAGCAGCTTATCCAGATCTGGAAACACCATATATTTT,CASSLSRSGNTIYF
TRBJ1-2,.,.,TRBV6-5,TGTGCCAGCAGTTTCTCGTCGGCCAGGGGCTATGGCTACACCTTC,CASSFSSARGYGYTF
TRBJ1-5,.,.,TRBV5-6,TGTGCCAGCAGCCGGGGGTCCCTTAGCAATCAGCCCCAGCATTTT,CASSRGSLSNQPQHF
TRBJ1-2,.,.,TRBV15,TGTGCCACCAGGGGGCCGACAGCTAACTATGGCTACACCTTC,CATRGPTANYGYTF
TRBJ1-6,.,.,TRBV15,TGTGCCACCAGCGACATGGGTAATTCACCCCTCCACTTT,CATSDMGNSPLHF
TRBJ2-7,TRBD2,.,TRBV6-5,TGTGCCAGCAGCCGGACTAGTTATGAGCAGTACTTC,CASSRTSYEQYF
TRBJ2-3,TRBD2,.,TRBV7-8,TGTGCCAGCAGCTTAGAAGGTGGGGAGGGATTTCTCTCTTACACAGATACGCAGTATTTT,CASSLEGGEGFLSYTDTQYF
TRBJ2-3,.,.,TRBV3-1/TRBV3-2,TGTGCCAGCAGCCAATTGGGAGACACAGATACGCAGTATTTT,CASSQLGDTDTQYF
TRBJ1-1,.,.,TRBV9,TGTGCCAGCAGCGTCCACAGGGTGAGCACTGAAGCTTTCTTT,CASSVHRVSTEAFF
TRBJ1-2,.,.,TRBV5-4,TGTGCCAGCAGCCCAGACAGTAACTATGGCTACACCTTC,CASSPDSNYGYTF
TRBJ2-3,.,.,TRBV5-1,TGCGCCAGCAGCGCCTATCAGGGTACAGATACGCAGTATTTT,CASSAYQGTDTQYF
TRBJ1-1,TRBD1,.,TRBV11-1,TGTGCCAGCAGCTCCACCGGGACAGTAGAGAGTGAAGCTTTCTTT,CASSSTGTVESEAFF
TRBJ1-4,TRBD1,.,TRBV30,TGTGCCTGGAGTCGGGCCGGGACAGGAAATGAAAAACTGTTTTTT,CAWSRAGTGNEKLFF
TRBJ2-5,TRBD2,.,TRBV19,TGTGCCAGTAGTATAGGCGGGGGGCGCGGGGAGACCCAGTACTTC,CASSIGGGRGETQYF
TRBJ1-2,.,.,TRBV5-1,TGCGCCAGCAGCTTGACCATCCAGTCCCAATCTGGAGAGGGCTACACCTTC,CASSLTIQSQSGEGYTF
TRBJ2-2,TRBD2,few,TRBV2,TGTGCCAGCAGTGAAAGGGCTAGCGGGGCTCTCACCGGGGAGCTGTTTTTT,CASSERASGALTGELFF
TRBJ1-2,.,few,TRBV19,TGTGCCAGTAGTATCCCAGGACAGTGGGGGAACTATGGCTACACCTTC,CASSIPGQWGNYGYTF
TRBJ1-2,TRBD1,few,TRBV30,TGTGCCTGGGAGGGGGGGACAGGGTTGCTTGGCTACACCTTC,CAWEGGTGLLGYTF
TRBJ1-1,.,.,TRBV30,TGTGCTCGGAGTAGCTCGTACACTGAAGCTTTCTTT,CARSSSYTEAFF
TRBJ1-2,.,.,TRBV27,TGTGCCAGCAGTTTAGCGGTCAATTATGGCTACACCTTC,CASSLAVNYGYTF
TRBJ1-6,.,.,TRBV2,TGTGCCAGCAGTTCCCAACAGGGTGCTAATTCACCCCTCCACTTT,CASSSQQGANSPLHF
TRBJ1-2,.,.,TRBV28,TGTGCCAGCAGTTTATTCGAGGGATTTTTGAGCTATGGCTACACCTTC,CASSLFEGFLSYGYTF
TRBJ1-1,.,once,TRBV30,TGTGCCTGGAGTGTAGGGGGTCCCAGTGAAGCTTTCTTT,CAWSVGGPSEAFF
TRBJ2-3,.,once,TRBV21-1,TGTGCCAGCAGCATCAGGACAGGGGGCTCAGATACGCAGTATTTT,CASSIRTGGSDTQYF
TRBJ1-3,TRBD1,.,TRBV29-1,TGCAGCGTTGGTGGCGACAGGGAAAGTGGAAACACCATATATTTT,CSVGGDRESGNTIYF
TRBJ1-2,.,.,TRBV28,TGTGCCAGCAGTTTGCAGGGCTATGGCTACACCTTC,CASSLQGYGYTF
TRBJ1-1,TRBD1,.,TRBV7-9,TGTGCCAGCAGCCCCTCGGGACAGGGTGCCACTGAAGCTTTCTTT,CASSPSGQGATEAFF
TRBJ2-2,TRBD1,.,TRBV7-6,TGTGCCAGCAGTCCCTCAACAGGGGGCATCGGGGAGCTGTTTTTT,CASSPSTGGIGELFF
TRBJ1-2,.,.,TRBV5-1,TGCGCCAGCAGCTTGGGTGGGCAAGGCTACACCTTC,CASSLGGQGYTF
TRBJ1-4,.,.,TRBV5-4,TGTGCCAGCAGCTTGAGGGGGGGCTCAGCAACTAATGAAAAACTGTTTTTT,CASSLRGGSATNEKLFF
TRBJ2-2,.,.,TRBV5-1,TGCGCCAGCACGGGGCAGGGAGGCACCGGGGAGCTGTTTTTT,CASTGQGGTGELFF
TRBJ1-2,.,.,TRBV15,TGTGCCACCAGCCCCGGGGACAATCCGACCCTCTACTATGGCTACACCTTC,CATSPGDNPTLYYGYTF
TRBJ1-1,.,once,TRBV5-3,TGTGCCAGAAGCTTGGAACGGGGGGCGGTCACTGAAGCTTTCTTT,CARSLERGAVTEAFF
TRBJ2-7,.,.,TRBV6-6,TGTGCCAGCAGTTCCCCCCAGATTTACGAGCAGTACTTC,CASSSPQIYEQYF
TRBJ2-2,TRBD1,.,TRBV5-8,TGTGCCAGCAGCTTGGTCCGACAGGGGCACGCCACCGGGGAGCTGTTTTTT,CASSLVRQGHATGELFF
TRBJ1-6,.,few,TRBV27,TGTGCCAGCAGTTTCGTTGCAGGGATGAATTCACCCCTCCACTTT,CASSFVAGMNSPLHF
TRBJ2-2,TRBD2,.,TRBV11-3,TGTGCCAGCAGCTTAGCACTAGCGGGGAGCACCGGGGAGCTGTTTTTT,CASSLALAGSTGELFF
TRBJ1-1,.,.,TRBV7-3,TGTGCCAGCAGTTCTGGAAGGGGACTTGAAGCTTTCTTT,CASSSGRGLEAFF
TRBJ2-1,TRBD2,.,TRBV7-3,TGTGCCAGCAGCCCAACTAAAGCCCGGACTAGGCTGTTCTTC,CASSPTKARTRLFF
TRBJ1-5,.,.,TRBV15,TGTGCCACCAGCAGAGGGGGGGTACGCAATCAGCCCCAGCATTTT,CATSRGGVRNQPQHF
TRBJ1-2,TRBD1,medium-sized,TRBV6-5,TGTGCCAGCGACAGGGATTATGGCTACACCTTC,CASDRDYGYTF
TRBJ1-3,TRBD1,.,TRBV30,TGTGCCTGGATAGGACAGGACGGAAACACCATATATTTT,CAWIGQDGNTIYF
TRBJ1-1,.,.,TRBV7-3,TGTGCCAGCAGCCGCAACGGAGGGATGGACACTGAAGCCTTCTTT,CASSRNGGMDTEAFF
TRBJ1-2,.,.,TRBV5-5,TGTGCCAGCAGCCAGGCGGGGAAGGTCTATGGCTACACCTTC,CASSQAGKVYGYTF
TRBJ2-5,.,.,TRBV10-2,TGCGCCAGCAGTCACAACAGAGTTCAAGAGACCCAGTACTTC,CASSHNRVQETQYF
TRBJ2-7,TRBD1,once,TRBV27,TGTGCCAGCAGTACCCGACAGGGGGTATCCTACGAGCAGTACTTC,CASSTRQGVSYEQYF
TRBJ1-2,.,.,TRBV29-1,TGCAGCGTTGATTGGGGTGGCAGGGTAGCTGGCTACACCTTC,CSVDWGGRVAGYTF
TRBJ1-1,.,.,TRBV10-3,TGTGCCACCGGGGAATTGGACACTGAAGCTTTCTTT,CATGELDTEAFF
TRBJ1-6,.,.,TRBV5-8,TGTGCCAGCAGCTTGGGCCCTCGGGGGGTAGGGGCTTCACCCCTCCACTTT,CASSLGPRGVGASPLHF
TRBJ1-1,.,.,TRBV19,TGTGCCAGTAGTCGGGAAGACACTGAAGCTTTCTTT,CASSREDTEAFF
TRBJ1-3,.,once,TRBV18,TGTGCCAGCTCACCAGGGGCGGATACTGGAAACACCATATATTTT,CASSPGADTGNTIYF